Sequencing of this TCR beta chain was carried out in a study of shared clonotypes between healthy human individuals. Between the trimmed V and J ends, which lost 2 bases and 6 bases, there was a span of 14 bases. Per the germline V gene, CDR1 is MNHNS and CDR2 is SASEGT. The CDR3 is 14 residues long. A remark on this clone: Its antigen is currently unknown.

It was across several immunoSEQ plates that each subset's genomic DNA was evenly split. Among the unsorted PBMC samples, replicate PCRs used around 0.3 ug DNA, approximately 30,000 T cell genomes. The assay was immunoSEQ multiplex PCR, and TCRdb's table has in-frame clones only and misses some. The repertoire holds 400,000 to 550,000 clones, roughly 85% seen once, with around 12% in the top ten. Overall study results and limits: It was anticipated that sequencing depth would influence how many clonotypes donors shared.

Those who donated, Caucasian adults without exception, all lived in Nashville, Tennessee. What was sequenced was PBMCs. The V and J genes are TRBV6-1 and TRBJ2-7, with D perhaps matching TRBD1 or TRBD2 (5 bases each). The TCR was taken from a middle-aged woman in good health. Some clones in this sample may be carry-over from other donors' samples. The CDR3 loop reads CASSERRVGGEQYF. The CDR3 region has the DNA TGTGCCAGCAGTGAACGAAGGGTTGGGGGCGAGCAGTACTTC.